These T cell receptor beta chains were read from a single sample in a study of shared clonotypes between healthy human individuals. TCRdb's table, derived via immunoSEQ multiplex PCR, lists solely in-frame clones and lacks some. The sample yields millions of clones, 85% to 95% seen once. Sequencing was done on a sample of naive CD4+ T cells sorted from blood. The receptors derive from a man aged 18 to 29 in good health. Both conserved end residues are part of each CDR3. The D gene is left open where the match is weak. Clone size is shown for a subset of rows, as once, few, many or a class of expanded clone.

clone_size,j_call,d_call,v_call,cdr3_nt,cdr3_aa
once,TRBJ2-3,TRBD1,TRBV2,TGTGCCAGCAGTACCCGACAGGGGGAAGCAGATACGCAGTATTTT,CASSTRQGEADTQYF
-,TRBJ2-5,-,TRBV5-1,TGCGCCAGCAGGGGACCCGGGGTGCAAGAGACCCAGTACTTC,CASRGPGVQETQYF
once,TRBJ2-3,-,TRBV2,TGTGCCAGCGGAACACGACAGGCCTACACAGATACGCAGTATTTT,CASGTRQAYTDTQYF
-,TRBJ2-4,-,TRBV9,TGTGCCAGCAGCGTAGATTCCGGTTTTAGGGACATTCAGTACTTC,CASSVDSGFRDIQYF
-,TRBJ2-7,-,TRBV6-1,TGTGCCAGCAGCCTTGGGTGGGACGGATACTACGAGCAGTACTTC,CASSLGWDGYYEQYF
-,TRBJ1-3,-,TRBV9,TGTGCCAGCAGCGTAGAGGGCCCAATCAACACCATATATTTT,CASSVEGPINTIYF
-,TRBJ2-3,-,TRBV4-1,TGCGCCAGCACCGACAGCAACCTCTACACAGATACGCAGTATTTT,CASTDSNLYTDTQYF
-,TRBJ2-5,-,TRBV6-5,TGTGCCACTCGTAACGGTGAGACCCAGTACTTC,CATRNGETQYF
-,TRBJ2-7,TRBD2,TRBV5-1,TGCGCCAGCAGCTCCGTGGTTAGCGGGGCTTACGAGCAGTACTTC,CASSSVVSGAYEQYF
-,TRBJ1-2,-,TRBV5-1,TGCGCCAGCAGCTCGGGACAAAACCCCTATGGCTACACCTTC,CASSSGQNPYGYTF